This TCR beta chain was obtained from a study of blood T cell repertoires in COVID-19. Measured with immunoSEQ multiplex PCR; TCRdb has only the in-frame clones, and not every one. The sample carries approximately 160,000 clones, over 70% recorded once. This clone was observed a handful of times. V lost 2 bases and J lost 3, with 16 bases in between. The germline V gene has CDR1 MDHEN and CDR2 SYDVKM. The CDR3 sequence is 16 residues long. The chain has TRBV28 and TRBJ1-2, with D tentatively TRBD1 (6 bases). The clonotype comes from a woman older than 75 with active or convalescent COVID-19. The sequenced material came from peripheral blood. The CDR3 sequence is CASSLRPLTGYYGYTF. CDR3 DNA sequence: TGTGCCAGCAGTTTAAGGCCCCTGACAGGATACTATGGCTACACCTTC.